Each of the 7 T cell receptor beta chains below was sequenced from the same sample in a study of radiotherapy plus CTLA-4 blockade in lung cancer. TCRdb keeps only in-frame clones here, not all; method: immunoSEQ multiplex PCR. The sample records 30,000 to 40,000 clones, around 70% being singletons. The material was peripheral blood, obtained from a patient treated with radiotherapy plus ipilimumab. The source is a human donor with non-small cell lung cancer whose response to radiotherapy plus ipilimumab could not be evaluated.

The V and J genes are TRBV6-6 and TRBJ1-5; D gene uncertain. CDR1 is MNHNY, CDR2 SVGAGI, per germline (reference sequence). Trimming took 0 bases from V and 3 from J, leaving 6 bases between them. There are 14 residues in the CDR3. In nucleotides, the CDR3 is TGTGCCAGCAGTTACTCACGGGACAATCAGCCCCAGCATTTT. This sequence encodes CASSYSRDNQPQHF.

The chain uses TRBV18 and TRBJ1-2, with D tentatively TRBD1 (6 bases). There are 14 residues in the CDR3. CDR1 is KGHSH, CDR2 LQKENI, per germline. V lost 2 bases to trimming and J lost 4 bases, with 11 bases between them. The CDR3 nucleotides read TGTGCCAGCTCACCAGCGGACAGCTTCTATGGCTACACCTTC. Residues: CASSPADSFYGYTF.

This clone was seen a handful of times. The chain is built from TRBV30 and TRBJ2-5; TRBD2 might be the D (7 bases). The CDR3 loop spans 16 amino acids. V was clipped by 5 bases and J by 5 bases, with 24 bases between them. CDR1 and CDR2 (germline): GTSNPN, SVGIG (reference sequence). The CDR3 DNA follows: TGTGCCTGGCCATGGGGGCTGCGGGGGACGGGGGAGACCCAGTACTTC. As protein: CAWPWGLRGTGETQYF.

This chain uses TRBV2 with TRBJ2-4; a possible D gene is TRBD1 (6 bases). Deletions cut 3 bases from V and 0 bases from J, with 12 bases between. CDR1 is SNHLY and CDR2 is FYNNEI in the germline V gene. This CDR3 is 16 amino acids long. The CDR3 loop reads CASSEDRAAAKNIQYF. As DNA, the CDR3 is TGTGCCAGCAGTGAGGACAGAGCGGCAGCCAAAAACATTCAGTACTTC.

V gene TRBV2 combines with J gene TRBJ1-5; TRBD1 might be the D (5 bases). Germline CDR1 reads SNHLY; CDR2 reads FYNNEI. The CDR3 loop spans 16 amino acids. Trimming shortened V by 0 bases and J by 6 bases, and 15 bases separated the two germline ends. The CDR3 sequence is CASSEALGGFSQPQHF. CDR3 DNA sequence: TGTGCCAGCAGTGAAGCGCTCGGGGGTTTTAGTCAGCCCCAGCATTTT.

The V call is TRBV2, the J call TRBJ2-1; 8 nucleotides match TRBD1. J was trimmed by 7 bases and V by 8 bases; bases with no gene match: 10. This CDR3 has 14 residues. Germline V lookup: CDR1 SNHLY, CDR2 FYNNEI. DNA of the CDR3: TGTGCCAGCCCTTCCCGGGACAGGCCAAATGAGCAGTTCTTC. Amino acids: CASPSRDRPNEQFF.

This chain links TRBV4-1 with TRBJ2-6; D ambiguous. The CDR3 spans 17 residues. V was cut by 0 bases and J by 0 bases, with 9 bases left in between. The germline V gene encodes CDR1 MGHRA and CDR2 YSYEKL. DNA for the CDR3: TGCGCCAGCAGCCAAGACCGCAGTTTCTCTGGGGCCAACGTCCTGACTTTC. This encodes CASSQDRSFSGANVLTF.